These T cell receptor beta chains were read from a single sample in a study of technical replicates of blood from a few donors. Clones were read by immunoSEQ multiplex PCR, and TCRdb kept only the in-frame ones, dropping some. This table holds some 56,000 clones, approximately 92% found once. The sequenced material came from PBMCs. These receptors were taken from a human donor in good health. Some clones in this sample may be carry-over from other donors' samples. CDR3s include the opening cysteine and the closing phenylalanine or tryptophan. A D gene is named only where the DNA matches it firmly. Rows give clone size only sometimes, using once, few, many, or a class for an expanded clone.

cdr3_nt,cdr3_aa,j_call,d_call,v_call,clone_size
TGCGCCAGCAGCCAAGATCTCGGGAGACTAGCGGGGGGCGGCTCAAGGGAGCAGTACTTC,CASSQDLGRLAGGGSREQYF,TRBJ2-7,TRBD2,TRBV4-3,-
TGTGCCAGCAGCTTCGAGGTAACCGGGGAGCTGTTTTTT,CASSFEVTGELFF,TRBJ2-2,-,TRBV5-4,-
TGTGCCAGCACTTACGGGACAGTAATCTGGAACACTGAAGCTTTCTTT,CASTYGTVIWNTEAFF,TRBJ1-1,TRBD1,TRBV6-5,-
TGTGCCAGCAGCTTAGGCGGGGGAGGAGGGTTCGCTTTCTTT,CASSLGGGGGFAFF,TRBJ1-1,-,TRBV7-2,-
TGTGCCAGCAGCGTAACAGGGGTACGCTATGGCTACACCTTC,CASSVTGVRYGYTF,TRBJ1-2,TRBD1,TRBV9,-
TGTGCCAGCAGCGTAAGGGGGCAGTACTTC,CASSVRGQYF,TRBJ2-7,-,TRBV9,-
TGTGCCAGCTCCCTAGACGGACACCGGGATTCACCCCTCCACTTT,CASSLDGHRDSPLHF,TRBJ1-6,-,TRBV18,-
TGCAGCGCCGGGGGTGGGGACGGATCCTACGAGCAGTACTTC,CSAGGGDGSYEQYF,TRBJ2-7,-,TRBV29-1,-
TGTGCCAGCAGCTACAGGGGAGCTGAGTCACCCCTCCACTTT,CASSYRGAESPLHF,TRBJ1-6,TRBD1,TRBV7-2,-
TGTGCCATCAGTGATGGCAGGGTGGACTCCTACGAGCAGTACTTC,CAISDGRVDSYEQYF,TRBJ2-7,-,TRBV10-3,-
TGTGCCAGCAGTGAGAGTAGCGGGGGCGGTGATACGCAGTATTTT,CASSESSGGGDTQYF,TRBJ2-3,TRBD2,TRBV6-4,once
TGTGCCACGCTAGCGGATTCCTACGAGCAGTACTTC,CATLADSYEQYF,TRBJ2-7,TRBD2,TRBV10-3,-
TGTGCCAGCAGCTTAGAGGCTTTAGCGGCAGGGACAGATACGCAGTATTTT,CASSLEALAAGTDTQYF,TRBJ2-3,-,TRBV13,-
TGCGCCAGCAGCCAAGAGGCAGGTGTCGGGGAGCTGTTTTTT,CASSQEAGVGELFF,TRBJ2-2,-,TRBV4-1,-
TGTGCCAGCTGGGGAGGGTCTGCCTATGGCTACACCTTC,CASWGGSAYGYTF,TRBJ1-2,-,TRBV2,once
TGTGCCAGCTCACCACAAGGGGCTGGGGCCAACGTCCTGACTTTC,CASSPQGAGANVLTF,TRBJ2-6,-,TRBV18,once
TGCGCCAGCAGCTTGGCCGGGGGGAGAGAGACCCAGTACTTC,CASSLAGGRETQYF,TRBJ2-5,TRBD2,TRBV5-1,-
TGTGCCACCAGCAGAGATCAGGGACATAATGAAAAACTGTTTTTT,CATSRDQGHNEKLFF,TRBJ1-4,-,TRBV15,once
TGTGCCAGTAGTACCGCAGGCGGGCAGACCGGGGAGCTGTTTTTT,CASSTAGGQTGELFF,TRBJ2-2,-,TRBV19,-
TGTGCCAGTAACAGGGGGCCCGGGGCCAACGTCCTGACTTTC,CASNRGPGANVLTF,TRBJ2-6,TRBD1,TRBV7-2,-
TGCGCCAGCAGCCAAGATTGGGGAAGGGGGGAAAAACTGTTTTTT,CASSQDWGRGEKLFF,TRBJ1-4,-,TRBV4-3,-
TGTGCCAGCAGCTTATGGGGTAGCGGGGGGGCCGAGCAGTACTTC,CASSLWGSGGAEQYF,TRBJ2-7,TRBD2,TRBV13,-
TGTGCCAGCAGCTGGGGCGGGACAGGGGTTGGGGGGCAGTACTTC,CASSWGGTGVGGQYF,TRBJ2-7,TRBD1,TRBV11-2,-
TGTGCCAGCAGCAACAACCGGGAGATGTACTACGAGCAGTACTTC,CASSNNREMYYEQYF,TRBJ2-7,-,TRBV21-1,-
TGTGCCAGCAGCTACACTGGGCTGCAGGGGGAGACCCAGTACTTC,CASSYTGLQGETQYF,TRBJ2-5,-,TRBV7-9,-
TGTGCCAGTATTGAGGTTTGCTATGGCTACACCTTC,CASIEVCYGYTF,TRBJ1-2,-,TRBV19,-
TGTGCCAGCAGCTTAGCGGCGGACAGGGCTGACAAACTGTTTTTT,CASSLAADRADKLFF,TRBJ1-4,TRBD1,TRBV7-2,-
TGTGCCACCAGCGGCCCCGGGACAGCGGATAATGAAAAACTGTTTTTT,CATSGPGTADNEKLFF,TRBJ1-4,TRBD1,TRBV15,-
TGTGCCAGCTCGAGGAAAAATAATTCACCCCTCCACTTT,CASSRKNNSPLHF,TRBJ1-6,-,TRBV6-5,-
TGCGCCAGCAGCCAAGGTCGACTAGCGGGGGTCAGGGAGACCCAGTACTTC,CASSQGRLAGVRETQYF,TRBJ2-5,TRBD2,TRBV4-3,-
TGCGCCAGCAGCCCAATACAGGGGTACTATGGCTACACCTTC,CASSPIQGYYGYTF,TRBJ1-2,TRBD1,TRBV4-3,once
TGTGCCAGCAGTGGGCACTATAGCAATCAGCCCCAGCATTTT,CASSGHYSNQPQHF,TRBJ1-5,-,TRBV2,-
TGCAGCGCTGGGGGCGGTTGGAATGAGCAGTTCTTC,CSAGGGWNEQFF,TRBJ2-1,-,TRBV29-1,few
TGTGCCAGCAGCGCCGCCGGACAGGGAGTGGTAGAGACCCAGTACTTC,CASSAAGQGVVETQYF,TRBJ2-5,TRBD1,TRBV7-6,-
TGTGCCAGCAGTGAAGCTGTCCCCTGGAGCCCAGATACGCAGTATTTT,CASSEAVPWSPDTQYF,TRBJ2-3,-,TRBV2,-
TGTGCCAGCAGCCGCGGCGACAGATCAACTAATGAAAAACTGTTTTTT,CASSRGDRSTNEKLFF,TRBJ1-4,-,TRBV5-4,-
TGTGCCAGCTCACCACCGGAGCGGATCGGCCCCGGGGAGCTGTTTTTT,CASSPPERIGPGELFF,TRBJ2-2,-,TRBV18,-
TGTGCCATCAGTGAGTCGGCTAGCGGCTATAACAATGAGCAGTTCTTC,CAISESASGYNNEQFF,TRBJ2-1,TRBD2,TRBV10-3,-
TGTGCCAGCAGTTTCAGGGCCGGGGAGCTGTTTTTT,CASSFRAGELFF,TRBJ2-2,-,TRBV6-5,-
TGTGCCAGCAGCGGCTTCCAGGGGGCGGGTGGGGCCAACGTCCTGACTTTC,CASSGFQGAGGANVLTF,TRBJ2-6,TRBD1,TRBV9,-
TGCAGCGTTGAGTATTCGGAAGAGACCCAGTACTTC,CSVEYSEETQYF,TRBJ2-5,-,TRBV29-1,-
TGTGCCAGCAGTTTATCGATAGTAGCGGGTAGCACAGATACGCAGTATTTT,CASSLSIVAGSTDTQYF,TRBJ2-3,TRBD2,TRBV27,-
TGTGCCAGCAGCTTCGGACACTACAATGAGCAGTTCTTC,CASSFGHYNEQFF,TRBJ2-1,-,TRBV5-6,-
TGTGCCAGCAGCGTAGCGGGGGGGGCCAATACGCAGTATTTT,CASSVAGGANTQYF,TRBJ2-3,TRBD2,TRBV11-2,-
TGTGCCAGCAGCTCTAGCGGGTACTCCTACGAGCAGTACTTC,CASSSSGYSYEQYF,TRBJ2-7,TRBD2,TRBV7-2,-
TGTGCCAGCTACGGCAGGTCCTACACTGAAGCTTTCTTT,CASYGRSYTEAFF,TRBJ1-1,-,TRBV6-6,-
TGTGCCAGCAGACCTAATCCGGGACAGGGTGGAACTGAAGCTTTCTTT,CASRPNPGQGGTEAFF,TRBJ1-1,TRBD1,TRBV25-1,once
TGTGCCACCAGCAATTGGAGGATGAACACTGAAGCTTTCTTT,CATSNWRMNTEAFF,TRBJ1-1,-,TRBV15,-
TGTGCCAGCAGTACAGACAGGATACTCACAGATACGCAGTATTTT,CASSTDRILTDTQYF,TRBJ2-3,-,TRBV6-5,-
TGTGCCAGCAGCCAGCCACTAGCGGGAGAAGAGACCCAGTACTTC,CASSQPLAGEETQYF,TRBJ2-5,TRBD2,TRBV4-2,-
TGTGCCAGCAGTTTTATTGGGGGGTGGCAGTCCGGGGACACTGAAGCTTTCTTT,CASSFIGGWQSGDTEAFF,TRBJ1-1,-,TRBV27,-
TGTGCCAGCAGTTTATACCCCCCCAATAGCGGGATGATCGATGAGCAGTTCTTC,CASSLYPPNSGMIDEQFF,TRBJ2-1,TRBD2,TRBV27,-
TGTGCCTGGAGCTTAGGAGGGGGCGGCCAGCCCCAGCATTTT,CAWSLGGGGQPQHF,TRBJ1-5,TRBD1,TRBV30,-
TGTGCCAGCAGTTCCCCGAGGGGGCTGGGCACTGAAGCTTTCTTT,CASSSPRGLGTEAFF,TRBJ1-1,TRBD1,TRBV6-5,-
TGTGCCAGCAGCTTGCGTCAGGGGGCGCGAACCTATAATTCACCCCTCCACTTT,CASSLRQGARTYNSPLHF,TRBJ1-6,TRBD1,TRBV5-6,-